Following are 20 T cell receptor beta chains from one sample sequenced in a study of cytomegalovirus exposure and HLA in healthy donors. PCR used 60 Vbeta primers and 13 Jbeta primers. This table comes from immunoSEQ multiplex PCR, and its TCRdb copy is limited to in-frame clones, with some not included. The sample has 150,000 to 170,000 clones, 74% seen once. The sample consisted of PBMCs. These receptor sequences come from a man under 40 in good health and CMV-seronegative.

The rearrangement links TRBV4-3 to TRBJ2-3; no clear D gene. V dropped 1 base and J dropped 0 bases, with 8 bases sitting between them. CDR1 is LGHNA and CDR2 is YSLEER in the germline V gene. This CDR3 is built from 15 residues. The DNA of the CDR3 is TGCGCCAGCAGCCAAGCTCCAGAAAGCACAGATACGCAGTATTTT. This codes for CASSQAPESTDTQYF.

This clone was counted between two and nine times. CDR3 nucleotides: TGTGCCAGCAGGAGGTCCTCTGGGGCCAACGTCCTGACTTTC. This encodes CASRRSSGANVLTF. The gene calls are TRBV5-6 and TRBJ2-6, with D unclear. The length of the CDR3 is 14 residues. V gave up 5 bases and J gave up 0 bases, with 6 bases separating them. Germline CDR1 SGHDT, CDR2 YYEEEE. Full variable domain (remainder filled in from reference TRBV5-6 and TRBJ2-6): DAGVTQSPTHLIKTRGQQVTLRCSPKSGHDTVSWYQQALGQGPQFIFQYYEEEERQRGNFPDRFSGHQFPNYSSELNVNALLLGDSALYLCASRRSSGANVLTFGAGSRLTVL.

The V gene is TRBV5-5, the J gene TRBJ2-5; tentatively, D is TRBD1 (5 bases). CDR1 is SGHKS, CDR2 YYEKEE, per germline (reference sequence). The CDR3 covers 12 residues. Trimming shortened V by 5 bases and J by 2 bases, and 7 bases separated the two germline ends. DNA for the CDR3: TGTGCCAGCAGACCAGGGCAAGAGACCCAGTACTTC. It encodes CASRPGQETQYF.

This chain links TRBV6-5 with TRBJ2-3; D remains ambiguous. Per the germline V gene, CDR1 is MNHEY and CDR2 is SVGAGI. V lost 0 bases and J 1 base, leaving 8 bases between the germline ends. The CDR3 is 15 amino acids. The CDR3: CASSYSMSRTDTQYF. For the CDR3, the DNA is TGTGCCAGCAGTTACTCTATGTCTCGCACAGATACGCAGTATTTT.

The rearrangement joins TRBV29-1 to TRBJ1-2; 7 nucleotides line up with TRBD1. This CDR3 is built from 13 residues. Germline assignment: CDR1 SQVTM and CDR2 ANQGSEA. V gave up 1 base and J gave up 2 bases; unmatched junction bases: 1. As DNA, the CDR3 is TGCAGCGTTGAAGGGGGACAGAACTATGGCTACACCTTC. It is translated as CSVEGGQNYGYTF.

V is TRBV5-1 and J is TRBJ2-3, with 9 bases aligning to TRBD2. Germline V gene lookup returns CDR1 SGHRS and CDR2 YFSETQ. With V trimmed by 4 bases and J by 2 bases, 11 bases remained unmatched. The CDR3 sequence is 17 residues long. The CDR3 sequence: CASSQSGGKPNTDTQYF. The CDR3 coding sequence is TGCGCCAGCAGCCAAAGCGGGGGGAAGCCAAACACAGATACGCAGTATTTT.

This clone appeared once. The chain employs TRBV7-3 and TRBJ1-1; a weak D match, TRBD1 (5 bases). This CDR3 is built from 13 residues. Per germline, CDR1 SGHTA and CDR2 FQGTGA. V gave up 5 bases and J gave up 1 base, with 8 bases separating them. The CDR3 nucleotides are TGTGCCAGCAGCGCGGGGGGGAACACTGAAGCTTTCTTT. Its protein is CASSAGGNTEAFF.

The gene calls are TRBV5-1 and TRBJ2-5, with D maybe TRBD1 (5 bases). The CDR3 consists of 11 residues. Trimming removed 5 bases from V and 5 bases from J, with 7 bases in between. Germline V gene sequence: CDR1 SGHRS, CDR2 YFSETQ. The CDR3, as DNA: TGCGCCAGCAGTCCAGGGGAGACCCAGTACTTC. Protein: CASSPGETQYF. The full variable domain, in which reference TRBV5-1 and TRBJ2-5 provide the parts outside the CDR3, is KAGVTQTPRYLIKTRGQQVTLSCSPISGHRSVSWYQQTPGQGLQFLFEYFSETQRNKGNFPGRFSGRQFSNSRSEMNVSTLELGDSALYLCASSPGETQYFGPGTRLLVL.

V is TRBV5-4 and J is TRBJ1-1; possibly TRBD1 for D (6 bases). Germline lookup yields CDR1 SGHNT and CDR2 YYREEE (reference sequence). The V end lost 3 bases, the J end lost 1 base, and 13 bases lay between the germline ends. This CDR3 has 15 residues. CDR3 DNA: TGTGCCAGCAGCTCGCTCCGGGACACGAACACTGAAGCTTTCTTT. Its translation: CASSSLRDTNTEAFF.

The chain couples TRBV28 to TRBJ2-5; the match to TRBD2 covers 9 bases. CDR3 size: 20 residues. The V and J ends lost 3 bases and 1 base, in that order; junction bases with no gene match: 18. CDR1 and CDR2 (germline): MDHEN, SYDVKM. The DNA for the CDR3 is TGTGCCAGCAGTTTTAAGCGCGTAGCGGGGGCGCGTCGGGTCCAAGAGACCCAGTACTTC. It encodes CASSFKRVAGARRVQETQYF. The entire variable domain, with the rest obtained from reference TRBV28 and TRBJ2-5, is as follows: DVKVTQSSRYLVKRTGEKVFLECVQDMDHENMFWYRQDPGLGLRLIYFSYDVKMKEKGDIPEGYSVSREKKERFSLILESASTNQTSMYLCASSFKRVAGARRVQETQYFGPGTRLLVL.

This chain connects TRBV7-2 to TRBJ1-3; D is perhaps TRBD1 (5 bases). The V end lost 6 bases, the J end lost 0 bases, and 12 bases lay between the germline ends. This CDR3 spans 15 amino acids. CDR1 is SGHTA, CDR2 FQGNSA, per germline. CDR3 protein: CASSKTGSSGNTIYF. The CDR3 DNA is TGTGCCAGCAGTAAAACAGGAAGCTCTGGAAACACCATATATTTT.

This clone showed up just a few times. J is TRBJ1-3 and V is TRBV10-2, with D uncertain. This CDR3 has 15 residues. Between the trimmed V and J ends, which lost 2 bases and 1 base, there was a span of 9 bases. The germline CDR1 and CDR2 sequences are WSHSY and SAAADI. CDR3 sequence (DNA): TGCGCCAGCAGTGAGCCGCGGGGTTCTGGAAACACCATATATTTT. Translation: CASSEPRGSGNTIYF.

The CDR3 is CASSIRGATQPQHF. The CDR3 bases are TGTGCCAGTAGTATAAGGGGCGCAACTCAGCCCCAGCATTTT. The gene calls are TRBV19 and TRBJ1-5, with D possibly being TRBD1 (5 bases). The V gene lost 2 bases and the J gene lost 6 bases, with 11 bases spanning the gap. Germline V lookup: CDR1 LNHDA, CDR2 SQIVND (reference sequence). This CDR3 has 14 amino acids.

This chain uses TRBV19 with TRBJ1-1; 8 bases map to TRBD1. Trimming at V came to 7 bases and at J to 1 base, leaving 2 bases not matched to a gene. The germline CDR1 and CDR2 sequences are LNHDA and SQIVND (reference sequence). The CDR3 runs 13 residues. CDR3 sequence reads: CASTTGANTEAFF. The DNA for the CDR3 is TGTGCCAGTACGACAGGGGCGAACACTGAAGCTTTCTTT.

The chain employs TRBV28 and TRBJ2-6; D unclear. The germline V gene has CDR1 MDHEN and CDR2 SYDVKM. Trimming removed 3 bases at V and 0 bases at J, with 21 bases between. The CDR3 covers 20 residues. The CDR3 sequence: CASSFRSLVGEISGANVLTF. CDR3 DNA sequence: TGTGCCAGCAGTTTTCGGTCTTTGGTAGGAGAAATCTCTGGGGCCAACGTCCTGACTTTC.

The rearrangement links TRBV5-1 to TRBJ2-7, with D tentatively TRBD1 (5 bases). Germline CDR1 reads SGHRS; CDR2 reads YFSETQ. V lost 2 bases and J lost 6, with 12 bases in between. CDR3 length: 13 residues. This CDR3 is CASSFRQGAEQYF. The CDR3 DNA reads as TGCGCCAGCAGCTTTCGGCAGGGCGCCGAGCAGTACTTC.

The chain is built from TRBV6-1 and TRBJ1-1, with D perhaps matching TRBD1 (5 bases). Germline V lookup: CDR1 MNHNS, CDR2 SASEGT. The CDR3 is made up of 13 amino acids. With 6 bases removed from V and 1 base from J, the gap between germline ends came to 9 bases. The CDR3 DNA reads TGTGCCAGCAGGGGGCCTGGGAACACTGAAGCTTTCTTT. This translates into CASRGPGNTEAFF.

The rearrangement uses TRBV28 and TRBJ1-1, with D possibly being TRBD1 (5 bases). The germline CDR1 and CDR2 sequences are MDHEN and SYDVKM. There are 14 residues in the CDR3. The V end was cut by 6 bases, the J end by 0 bases, with 11 bases between. The CDR3 sequence is CASRETVMNTEAFF. The CDR3 nucleotides read TGTGCCAGCAGAGAGACAGTGATGAACACTGAAGCTTTCTTT.

This chain connects TRBV5-8 to TRBJ1-2; perhaps TRBD1 as D (6 bases). The CDR3 totals 13 residues. Trimming cost V 4 bases and J 4 bases, with 11 bases left between them. Germline V gene data show CDR1 as SGHTS and CDR2 as YDEGEE. The CDR3 sequence is CASSPQGTYGYTF. DNA for the CDR3: TGTGCCAGCAGCCCACAGGGAACCTATGGCTACACCTTC.

V is TRBV19 and J is TRBJ2-1; 10 nucleotides match TRBD2. The CDR3 is 16 residues long. CDR1 is LNHDA, CDR2 SQIVND, per germline (reference sequence). The V segment lost 2 bases and the J segment 9 bases; nucleotides outside the gene matches: 10. The CDR3 here is CASSISGAGGRGEQFF. In nucleotides, the CDR3 is TGTGCCAGTAGTATAAGTGGAGCGGGGGGGCGGGGTGAGCAGTTCTTC.